This record concerns one TCR beta chain sequence. Antigen unknown. This sample was taken from a study of lymphopenia after photon versus proton radiotherapy. Using immunoSEQ multiplex PCR, the repertoire was profiled, and TCRdb retains in-frame clones only, with some absent. This sample has approximately 47,000 clones; around 86% occur once, and the top ten carry over 2%. The V gene lost 4 bases and the J gene lost 4 bases, with 14 bases spanning the gap. The CDR3 covers 14 residues. Germline assignment: CDR1 ENHRY and CDR2 SYGVKD. Whole-study findings and limits: Oligoclonal CD8+ Temra expansion after nadir drove photon patients' diversity drop. Survival link was tested only in deceased patients; proton benefit remains a possibility. A bigger post-nadir fall in TCR diversity correlated inversely with survival time in deceased patients.

This chain uses TRBV10-3 with TRBJ2-7; D gene ambiguous. The sequencing here drew on peripheral blood, taken from a patient treated with photon-based radiotherapy. The source is a man in his forties with gastric cancer. The CDR3: CAISGSRTGYEQYF. Here the CDR3 DNA reads TGTGCCATCAGTGGTTCGAGGACGGGTTACGAGCAGTACTTC.